These T cell receptor beta chains were read from a single sample in a study of beta chain features in type 1 diabetes. Using immunoSEQ multiplex PCR, the repertoire was profiled, and TCRdb retains in-frame clones only, with some absent. The sample carries 350,000 or so clones, 15% to 20% recorded once. Sequences were obtained from naive CD4+ T cells from blood. These receptors all come from a woman under 30 in good health. Each CDR3 is given with its conserved first and last residue. The order of the fields is V gene, J gene, clone size, D gene, CDR3 protein, CDR3 DNA. A D gene is named only where the DNA matches it firmly. Clone size appears in some rows only: once, few, many, or a class for an expanded clone.

>TRBV6-5|TRBJ2-3|NA|TRBD1
CASSYDRGPVDTQYF
TGTGCCAGCAGTTACGACAGGGGGCCGGTAGATACGCAGTATTTT
>TRBV4-1|TRBJ2-2|few|NA
CASSQDGGVVTGELFF
TGCGCCAGCAGCCAAGATGGCGGAGTAGTCACCGGGGAGCTGTTTTTT
>TRBV9|TRBJ2-3|NA|TRBD1
CASSVAGTGNPDTQYF
TGTGCCAGCAGCGTAGCCGGGACAGGGAACCCAGATACGCAGTATTTT
>TRBV6-1|TRBJ2-1|few|TRBD2
CAGTSGFYNEQFF
TGTGCCGGGACTAGCGGGTTTTACAATGAGCAGTTCTTC
>TRBV6-5|TRBJ1-2|NA|NA
CASSELGHGYTF
TGTGCCAGCAGTGAATTGGGCCATGGCTACACCTTC
>TRBV5-1|TRBJ2-5|few|TRBD1
CASSPGQIQETQYF
TGCGCCAGCAGCCCGGGACAGATCCAAGAGACCCAGTACTTC
>TRBV19|TRBJ2-1|few|TRBD2
CASRGTSGSLFF
TGTGCCAGTAGGGGCACTAGCGGGTCCCTGTTCTTC
>TRBV6-5|TRBJ1-1|NA|TRBD1
CASSLEPGGNTEAFF
TGTGCCAGCAGTTTGGAACCAGGGGGGAACACTGAAGCTTTCTTT
>TRBV9|TRBJ2-3|NA|TRBD2
CASSVDIAGTTDTQYF
TGTGCCAGCAGCGTAGACATAGCGGGGACCACAGATACGCAGTATTTT
>TRBV9|TRBJ1-1|NA|NA
CASSGGGFTEAFF
TGTGCCAGCAGCGGGGGGGGGTTCACTGAAGCTTTCTTT
>TRBV13|TRBJ2-7|once|TRBD2
CASSSLQPLTSGRNEQYF
TGTGCCAGCAGCTCACTTCAACCCCTTACTAGCGGGAGGAACGAGCAGTACTTC
>TRBV4-3|TRBJ2-1|NA|TRBD2
CASTLVPGGYNEQFF
TGCGCCAGCACCCTGGTGCCCGGGGGGTACAATGAGCAGTTCTTC
>TRBV7-9|TRBJ1-4|NA|TRBD1
CASSPNPGQGLEELFF
TGTGCCAGCAGCCCCAACCCGGGACAGGGTTTGGAGGAACTGTTTTTT
>TRBV4-1|TRBJ2-3|NA|NA
CASSSRAVLSTDTQYF
TGCGCCAGCAGCTCGCGAGCGGTTCTTTCCACAGATACGCAGTATTTT
>TRBV7-9|TRBJ2-7|few|TRBD1
CASSPKQGQRIYEQYF
TGTGCCAGCAGCCCGAAGCAGGGACAGAGAATCTACGAGCAGTACTTC
>TRBV7-2|TRBJ2-5|NA|NA
CASSFRGSETQYF
TGTGCCAGCAGCTTTAGGGGAAGCGAGACCCAGTACTTC
>TRBV2|TRBJ1-5|few|NA
CASSEIGDQPQHF
TGTGCCAGCAGTGAAATCGGAGATCAGCCCCAGCATTTT
>TRBV5-1|TRBJ2-1|few|TRBD1
CASSLYYGQGVNEQFF
TGCGCCAGCAGCTTGTATTATGGACAGGGGGTCAATGAGCAGTTCTTC
>TRBV5-1|TRBJ2-5|NA|TRBD2
CASSTGTSGRLETQYF
TGCGCCAGCAGCACCGGGACTAGCGGCCGGCTGGAGACCCAGTACTTC
>TRBV29-1|TRBJ1-3|NA|NA
CSVEAGNSGNTIYF
TGCAGCGTTGAGGCGGGGAACTCTGGAAACACCATATATTTT
>TRBV18|TRBJ2-1|NA|TRBD1
CASSPTGTANNEQFF
TGTGCCAGCTCCCCCACGGGGACAGCCAACAATGAGCAGTTCTTC
>TRBV7-6|TRBJ2-1|NA|NA
CASSFSTGTLSYNEQFF
TGTGCCAGCAGCTTCTCTACAGGGACCCTCTCCTACAATGAGCAGTTCTTC
>TRBV4-3|TRBJ1-2|NA|TRBD1
CASSRQGEGHYGYTF
TGCGCCAGCAGCCGACAGGGGGAGGGGCACTATGGCTACACCTTC
>TRBV4-1|TRBJ2-1|NA|TRBD2
CASSQLAGGLYNEQFF
TGCGCCAGCAGCCAGTTAGCGGGGGGCCTATACAATGAGCAGTTCTTC
>TRBV19|TRBJ2-3|few|NA
CASNRGIRTDTQYF
TGTGCCAGTAATCGGGGGATACGCACAGATACGCAGTATTTT
>TRBV7-9|TRBJ1-4|NA|TRBD1
CASSPQGAGEKLFF
TGTGCCAGCAGCCCTCAGGGGGCCGGAGAAAAACTGTTTTTT
>TRBV4-2|TRBJ2-5|NA|NA
CASSQGRGAETQYF
TGTGCCAGCAGCCAAGGCAGGGGTGCCGAGACCCAGTACTTC
>TRBV6-5|TRBJ2-7|NA|NA
CASTQGAAYEQYF
TGTGCCAGCACCCAAGGGGCAGCTTACGAGCAGTACTTC
>TRBV6-5|TRBJ2-7|NA|TRBD1
CASSPGTGDSYEQYF
TGTGCCAGCAGTCCCGGGACAGGGGATTCCTACGAGCAGTACTTC
>TRBV25-1|TRBJ2-5|NA|NA
CASIPVGGQETQYF
TGTGCCAGCATCCCGGTGGGGGGTCAAGAGACCCAGTACTTC
>TRBV7-2|TRBJ2-5|few|NA
CASSAQGRETQYF
TGTGCCAGCAGCGCACAGGGGAGGGAGACCCAGTACTTC
>TRBV28|TRBJ2-7|few|NA
CASSLETGGVVYEQYF
TGTGCCAGCAGTTTAGAGACCGGAGGGGTGGTCTACGAGCAGTACTTC
>TRBV15|TRBJ2-1|NA|TRBD2
CATSRVSGSYNEQFF
TGTGCCACCAGCAGAGTTAGCGGGAGTTACAATGAGCAGTTCTTC
>TRBV2|TRBJ2-2|few|NA
CASRAGEIGELFF
TGTGCCAGCAGGGCAGGGGAGATCGGGGAGCTGTTTTTT
>TRBV29-1|TRBJ2-5|few|TRBD2
CSVTLAGGKETQYF
TGCAGCGTGACGCTAGCGGGAGGTAAAGAGACCCAGTACTTC
>TRBV18|TRBJ2-7|NA|NA
CASSLGLPSGEQYF
TGTGCCAGCTCACTGGGACTGCCGTCAGGGGAGCAGTACTTC
>TRBV9|TRBJ2-3|NA|NA
CASSARQDTQYF
TGTGCCAGCAGCGCCCGTCAGGATACGCAGTATTTT
>TRBV30|TRBJ2-7|NA|NA
CAWSQGNYEQYF
TGTGCCTGGAGTCAGGGGAACTACGAGCAGTACTTC
>TRBV7-2|TRBJ2-7|NA|NA
CASSLDPTYEQYF
TGTGCCAGCAGCTTAGACCCTACGTACGAGCAGTACTTC
>TRBV7-9|TRBJ1-4|few|NA
CASSPWGTDNDEKLFF
TGTGCCAGCAGCCCCTGGGGGACTGATAACGATGAAAAACTGTTTTTT
>TRBV11-2|TRBJ2-7|few|TRBD2
CASSMSGGDEQYF
TGTGCCAGCAGCATGAGCGGGGGGGACGAGCAGTACTTC